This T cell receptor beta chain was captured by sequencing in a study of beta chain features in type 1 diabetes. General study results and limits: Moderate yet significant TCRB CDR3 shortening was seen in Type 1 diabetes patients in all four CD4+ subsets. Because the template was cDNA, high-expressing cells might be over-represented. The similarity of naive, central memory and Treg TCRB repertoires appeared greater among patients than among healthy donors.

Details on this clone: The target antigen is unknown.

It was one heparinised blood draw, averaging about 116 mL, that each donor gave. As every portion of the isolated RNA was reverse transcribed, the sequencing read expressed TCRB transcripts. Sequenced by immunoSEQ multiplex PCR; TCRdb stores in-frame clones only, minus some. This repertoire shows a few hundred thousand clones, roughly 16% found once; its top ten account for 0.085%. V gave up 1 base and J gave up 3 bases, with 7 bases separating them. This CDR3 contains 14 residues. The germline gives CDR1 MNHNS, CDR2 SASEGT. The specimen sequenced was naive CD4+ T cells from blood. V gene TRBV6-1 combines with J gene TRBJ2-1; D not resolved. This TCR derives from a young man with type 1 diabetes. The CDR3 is CASSEVEYYNEQFF. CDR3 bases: TGTGCCAGCAGTGAAGTGGAGTACTACAATGAGCAGTTCTTC.